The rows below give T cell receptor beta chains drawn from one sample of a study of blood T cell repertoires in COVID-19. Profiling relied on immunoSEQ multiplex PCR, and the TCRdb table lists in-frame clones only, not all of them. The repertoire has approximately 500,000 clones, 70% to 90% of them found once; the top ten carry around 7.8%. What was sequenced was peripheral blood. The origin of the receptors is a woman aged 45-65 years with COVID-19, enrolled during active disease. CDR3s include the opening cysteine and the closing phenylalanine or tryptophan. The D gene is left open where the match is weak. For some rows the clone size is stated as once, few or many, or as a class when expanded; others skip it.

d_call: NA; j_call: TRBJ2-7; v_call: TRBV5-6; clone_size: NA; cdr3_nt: TGTGCCAGCAGCTTGGAGAGGGCCGAGCAGTACTTC; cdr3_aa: CASSLERAEQYF
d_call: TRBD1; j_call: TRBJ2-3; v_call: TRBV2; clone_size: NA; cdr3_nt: TGTGCCAGCTCCCGGGACAGGGGGCACGATACGCAGTATTTT; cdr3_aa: CASSRDRGHDTQYF
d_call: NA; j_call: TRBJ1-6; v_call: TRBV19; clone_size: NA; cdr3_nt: TGTGCCAGTAGTATAGATTTTTCGAATTCACCCCTCCACTTT; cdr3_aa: CASSIDFSNSPLHF
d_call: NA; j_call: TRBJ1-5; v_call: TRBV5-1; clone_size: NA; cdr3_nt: TGCGCCAGCAGGCCCGGGACTTTTTCCGGTCAGCCCCAGCATTTT; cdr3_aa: CASRPGTFSGQPQHF
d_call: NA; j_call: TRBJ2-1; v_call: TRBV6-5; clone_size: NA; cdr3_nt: TGTGCCAGCAGTCCCTTGATGAGAGGGCCACAGTTCTTC; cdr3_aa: CASSPLMRGPQFF
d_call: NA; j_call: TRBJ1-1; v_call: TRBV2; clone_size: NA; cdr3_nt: TGTGCCAGCAGTGTGGAGGGGAGGACTGAAGCTTTCTTT; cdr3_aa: CASSVEGRTEAFF
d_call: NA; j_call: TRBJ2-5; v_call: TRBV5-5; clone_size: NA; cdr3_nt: TGTGCCAGCAGCCTCCTGTCCCTGGAGACCCAGTACTTC; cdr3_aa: CASSLLSLETQYF
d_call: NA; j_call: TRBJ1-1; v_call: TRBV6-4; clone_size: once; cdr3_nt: TGTGCCAGCAGTGACCCACAGTCCCGGGACATTCCGGTGAACACTGAAGCTTTCTTT; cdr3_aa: CASSDPQSRDIPVNTEAFF
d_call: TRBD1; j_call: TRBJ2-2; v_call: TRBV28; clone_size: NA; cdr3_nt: TGTGCCAGCAGTTTTCCTGCAGTAGGACAGGGTAGGGTCGAACCGAACACCGGGGAGCTGTTTTTT; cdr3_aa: CASSFPAVGQGRVEPNTGELFF
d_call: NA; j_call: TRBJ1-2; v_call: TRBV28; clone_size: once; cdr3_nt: TGTGCCGCCCTGGGGGGAACCCCTTATGGCTACACCTTC; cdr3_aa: CAALGGTPYGYTF
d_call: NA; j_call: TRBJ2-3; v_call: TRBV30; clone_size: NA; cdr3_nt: TGTGCCTGGAGGCCCCTGGGGGGATCTAGCACAGATACGCAGTATTTT; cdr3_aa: CAWRPLGGSSTDTQYF
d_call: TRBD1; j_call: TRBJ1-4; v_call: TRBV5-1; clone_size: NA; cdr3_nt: TGCGCCAGTGGGACAGCACCTAATGAAAAACTGTTTTTT; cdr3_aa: CASGTAPNEKLFF
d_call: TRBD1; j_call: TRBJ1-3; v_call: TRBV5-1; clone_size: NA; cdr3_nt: TGCGCCAGCAGCGGGACAGGGACTAGCTCTGGAAACACCATATATTTT; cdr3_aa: CASSGTGTSSGNTIYF
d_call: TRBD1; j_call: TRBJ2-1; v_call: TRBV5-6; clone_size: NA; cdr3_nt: TGTGCCAGCAGCTTACAGGGGAGCTCCTACAATGAGCAGTTCTTC; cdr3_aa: CASSLQGSSYNEQFF
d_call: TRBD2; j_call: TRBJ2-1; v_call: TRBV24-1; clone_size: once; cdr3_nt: TGTGCCACCAGTGGGTTAGCGGGGGCATCGGGGAATGAGCAGTTCTTC; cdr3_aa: CATSGLAGASGNEQFF
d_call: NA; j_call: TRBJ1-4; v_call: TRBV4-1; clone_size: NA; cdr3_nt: TGCGCCAGCAGCCAAGACGGGTTCAGAAAACTGTTTTTT; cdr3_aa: CASSQDGFRKLFF
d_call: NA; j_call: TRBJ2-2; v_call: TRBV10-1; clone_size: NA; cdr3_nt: TGCGCCAGCATGGCCAGGGTGAACACCGGGGAGCTGTTTTTT; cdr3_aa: CASMARVNTGELFF
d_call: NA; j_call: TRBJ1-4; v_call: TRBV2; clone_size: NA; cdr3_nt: TGTGCCAGCAGTTTACAGGGTGCCACTAATGAAAAACTGTTTTTT; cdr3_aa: CASSLQGATNEKLFF
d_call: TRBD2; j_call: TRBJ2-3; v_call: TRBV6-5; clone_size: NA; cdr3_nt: TGTGCCTCCGCGGGGGTCGGAGATACGCAGTATTTT; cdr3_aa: CASAGVGDTQYF
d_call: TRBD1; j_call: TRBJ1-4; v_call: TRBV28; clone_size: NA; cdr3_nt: TGTGCCAGCAGTTACCCCGGGACAGGGGGCGTAGGGGGAACTAATGAAAAACTGTTTTTT; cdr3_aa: CASSYPGTGGVGGTNEKLFF
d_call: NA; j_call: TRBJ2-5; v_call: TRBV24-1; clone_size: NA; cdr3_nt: TGTGCCACCAGTGATAAAGATCCCACAACAGAGACCCAGTACTTC; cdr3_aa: CATSDKDPTTETQYF
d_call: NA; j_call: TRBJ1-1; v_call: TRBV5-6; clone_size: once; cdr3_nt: TGTGCCAGCAGCTTGGTAAGGGGATTGAACACTGAAGCTTTCTTT; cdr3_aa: CASSLVRGLNTEAFF
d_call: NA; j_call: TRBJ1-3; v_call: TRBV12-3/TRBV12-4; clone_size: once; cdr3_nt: TGTGCCAGCAGTTTGGGAGGGAGTAATGCCATATATTTT; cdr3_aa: CASSLGGSNAIYF
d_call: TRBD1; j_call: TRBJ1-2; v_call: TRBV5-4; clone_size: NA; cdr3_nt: TGTGCCAGCAGCTTGGGGACAGGGGTAGGCTACACCTTC; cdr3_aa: CASSLGTGVGYTF
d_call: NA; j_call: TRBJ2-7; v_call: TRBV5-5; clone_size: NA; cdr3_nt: TGTGCCAGCAGCTTGATTACTAGGGGGTACGAGCAGTACTTC; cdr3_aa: CASSLITRGYEQYF
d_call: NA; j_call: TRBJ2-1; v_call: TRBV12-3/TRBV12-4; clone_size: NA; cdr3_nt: TGTGCCAGCAGGGTATTGGGGGGCAATGAGCAGTTCTTC; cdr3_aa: CASRVLGGNEQFF
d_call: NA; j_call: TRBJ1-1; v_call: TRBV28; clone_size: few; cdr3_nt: TGTGCCAGCACTTGGGGGGGTAGCACTGAAGCTTTCTTT; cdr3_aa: CASTWGGSTEAFF
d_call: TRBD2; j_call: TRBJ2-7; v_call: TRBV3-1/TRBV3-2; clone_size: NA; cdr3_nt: TGTGCCAGCAGAGAAGCGGGGACCTACGAGCAGTACTTC; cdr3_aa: CASREAGTYEQYF
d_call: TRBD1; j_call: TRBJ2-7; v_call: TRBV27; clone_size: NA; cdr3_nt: TGTGCCAGCAGGACAGGGAGTAGGGGCGAGCAGTACTTC; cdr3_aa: CASRTGSRGEQYF
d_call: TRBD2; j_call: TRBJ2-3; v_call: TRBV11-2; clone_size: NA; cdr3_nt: TGTGCCAGCAGCCCCAGACTAGCGGGGGAGACAGATACGCAGTATTTT; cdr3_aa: CASSPRLAGETDTQYF
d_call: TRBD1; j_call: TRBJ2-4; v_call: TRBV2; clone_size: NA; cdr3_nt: TGTGCCAGCAGTGGGGACAGGGTTTCTACACAGTACTTC; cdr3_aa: CASSGDRVSTQYF
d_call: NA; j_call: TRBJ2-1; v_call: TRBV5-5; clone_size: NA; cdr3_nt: TGTGCCAGCAGCTTGGTGTTTTACAACAATGAGCAGTTCTTC; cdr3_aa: CASSLVFYNNEQFF
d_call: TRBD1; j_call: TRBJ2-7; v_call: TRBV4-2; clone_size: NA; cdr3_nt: TGTGCCAGCAGCCAGGCCACGGGACAGGGCCACGAGCAGTACTTC; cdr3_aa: CASSQATGQGHEQYF
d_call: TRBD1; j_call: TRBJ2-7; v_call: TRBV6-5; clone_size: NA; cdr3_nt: TGTGCCAGCAGTTCCAGGGGGCAATCCTACGAGCAGTACTTC; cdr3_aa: CASSSRGQSYEQYF
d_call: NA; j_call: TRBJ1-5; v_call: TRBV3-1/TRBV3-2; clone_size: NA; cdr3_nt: TGTGCCAGCAGCCAAAACCCAGCGGAGGGTCGGTTTCAGCCCCAGCATTTT; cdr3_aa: CASSQNPAEGRFQPQHF